The 20 T cell receptor beta chains in this list originate from one sample, sequenced in a study of regulatory T cells in long-lasting Graves disease. Arm-PCR of CDR3 regions with iRepertoire HTBI primers generated TCR beta libraries. TCRdb ran MiXCR on the multiplex PCR reads and lists one entry per CDR3 protein. The sample includes hundreds of thousands of distinct CDR3 sequences, 15% to 20% seen only once; the top ten take about 25%. Time point here: newly diagnosed GD, antithyroid drugs for less than 3 months. Preparation of the TCR library used RNA extracted from PBMCs. These sequences were also reported in another study, on T cells in Graves' hyperthyroidism and ophthalmopathy.

Specimen: peripheral blood mononuclear cells (PBMCs), collected at new diagnosis, from a patient treated with antithyroid drugs. The source is a woman aged 35-65 years with Graves disease.

This clonotype was recorded many times. The gene calls are TRBV20-1 and TRBJ2-1; TRBD2 matches at 10 bases. The germline V gene has CDR1 DFQATT and CDR2 SNEGSKA (reference sequence). With 3 bases clipped from V and 6 bases from J, the junction kept 5 bases outside the gene matches. The CDR3 is 14 residues long. This CDR3 is CSASTGTSVNEQFF. The CDR3 coding sequence is TGCAGTGCTAGTACCGGGACTAGCGTCAATGAGCAGTTCTTC.

In this sample, this clonotype turned up a few times. As DNA, the CDR3 is TGTGCCAGCAGCTTGCGGTCCCAGGAATACAATGAGCAGTTCTTC. The encoded protein is CASSLRSQEYNEQFF. The V gene is TRBV5-5, the J gene TRBJ2-1; no clear D gene. This CDR3 contains 15 residues. Trimming shortened V by 1 base and J by 4 bases, and 12 bases separated the two germline ends. The germline CDR1 and CDR2 sequences are SGHKS and YYEKEE (reference sequence).

As to this clonotype: One junction end disagrees with the germline gene, perhaps due to a read error. V is TRBV29-1 and J is TRBJ2-6; D may match TRBD1 or TRBD2 (5 bases each). The CDR3 is 11 amino acids. The germline gives CDR1 SQVTM, CDR2 ANQGSEA. The CDR3: CSTFGADVLTF. Written as DNA, the CDR3 is TGCAGCACCTTCGGGGCCGACGTCCTGACTTTC.

About this clonotype itself: A much larger clone lies a single base off, so this may be a read error. This chain joins TRBV7-3 and TRBJ2-2, with D possibly TRBD2 on 6 matching bases. This CDR3 region has 15 residues. Germline V lookup: CDR1 SGHTA, CDR2 FQGTGA. Written as DNA, the CDR3 is TGTGCCAGCAGCTTTCATTCGGGGGAAACCGGGGAGCTGTGTTTT. Its protein product is CASSFHSGETGELCF.

This clonotype was detected many times. The gene calls are TRBV7-9 and TRBJ2-3; the match to TRBD2 covers 8 bases. In germline, CDR1 is SEHNR, CDR2 FQNEAQ (reference sequence). The junction had 8 bases not matched to a gene; V was cut back by 6 bases and J by 3 bases. The CDR3 totals 15 residues. The CDR3 nucleotides read TGTGCCAGCAGTTTGGGGGCGGGGGGTACAGATACGCAGTATTTT. It is translated as CASSLGAGGTDTQYF.

This clonotype was detected ten times or more. The chain employs TRBV19 and TRBJ1-1; D uncertain. Germline CDR1 is LNHDA and CDR2 is SQIVND (reference sequence). There are 13 residues in the CDR3. The V end was cut by 7 bases, the J end by 2 bases, with 11 bases between. The CDR3 region is CASNRHANTEAFF. Written as DNA, the CDR3 is TGTGCCAGTAATAGACATGCAAACACTGAAGCTTTCTTT.

This clonotype was seen repeatedly, ten times or more. The chain carries TRBV28 and TRBJ2-1; no clear D. Per the germline V gene, CDR1 is MDHEN and CDR2 is SYDVKM. V dropped 6 bases and J dropped 6 bases, with 12 bases sitting between them. CDR3 length equals 13 residues. CDR3 loop: CASRTSAPNEQFF. DNA for the CDR3: TGTGCCAGCAGGACGAGTGCCCCCAATGAGCAGTTCTTC.

This clonotype appeared a few times. A read error may explain this, as a much larger clone is one base away. This chain joins TRBV20-1 and TRBJ1-1; no definite D call. This CDR3 region has 13 residues. Germline V CDR1 and CDR2: DFQATT, SNEGSKA (reference sequence). The CDR3 is CSAIPHMNAEAFF. The CDR3 region has the DNA TGCAGTGCTATTCCACATATGAACGCTGAAGCTTTCTTT.

V and J are TRBV2 and TRBJ2-1; 11 bases are a match to TRBD1. The V gene end was trimmed by 9 bases and the J gene end by 8 bases; junction bases not matched to a gene: 9. CDR1 and CDR2 (germline): SNHLY, FYNNEI. This CDR3 region has 14 residues. The CDR3 DNA follows: TGTGCCAGTCGGGTGGGACAGGGGGAAGATGAGCAGTTCTTC. It is translated as CASRVGQGEDEQFF.

This clonotype was seen many times. V gene TRBV20-1 combines with J gene TRBJ2-1; 7 bases are shared with TRBD1. The ends lost 2 bases at V and 4 bases at J; junction bases unmatched: 5. Per the germline V gene, CDR1 is DFQATT and CDR2 is SNEGSKA (reference sequence). The CDR3 totals 14 residues. CDR3 region: CSARTGTAYNEQFF. CDR3 sequence (DNA): TGCAGTGCTAGAACCGGGACAGCTTACAATGAGCAGTTCTTC.

This clonotype showed up just a few times. The junction shows a germline mismatch at one end, possibly a read error. This CDR3 reads CVSSSQAGGIYNEQFF. For the CDR3, the DNA is TGTGTCAGCAGCTCTCAAGCGGGGGGGATTTACAATGAGCAGTTCTTC. The chain uses TRBV12-3 or TRBV12-4 and TRBJ2-1; 10 nucleotides match TRBD2. The CDR3 covers 16 residues.

This clonotype was seen a few times. The chain combines TRBV7-9 with TRBJ2-7; maybe TRBD2 (5 bases). The V end was cut by 5 bases, the J end by 7 bases, with 12 bases between. Germline CDR1 reads SEHNR; CDR2 reads FQNEAQ (reference sequence). There are 12 residues in the CDR3. CDR3 in DNA: TGTGCCAGCAGCGGCGGGTTTGTAGAGCAGTACTTC. It encodes CASSGGFVEQYF. The full variable domain, in which reference TRBV7-9 and TRBJ2-7 provide the parts outside the CDR3, is DTGVSQNPRHKITKRGQNVTFRCDPISEHNRLYWYRQTLGQGPEFLTYFQNEAQLEKSRLLSDRFSAERPKGSFSTLEIQRTEQGDSAMYLCASSGGFVEQYFGPGTRLTVT.

Points on this clonotype: This may come from a read error, since a much larger clone is one base off. The chain has TRBV20-1 and TRBJ2-1, with a weak D call TRBD2 (6 bases). CDR3 length: 16 amino acids. V shed 3 bases and J shed 10 bases, with 25 bases lying between them. The germline gives CDR1 DFQATT, CDR2 SNEGSKA (reference sequence). CDR3 bases: TGCAGTGCTAGGCTCGTCGGGAGCGCAGGCCTCTACGAGCAGTTCTTC. It specifies CSARLVGSAGLYEQFF.

V is TRBV7-2 and J is TRBJ2-3; weak D call: TRBD2 (5 bases). V lost 5 bases, J lost 6 bases, and 12 bases lay in between. The CDR3 extends over 13 amino acids. Germline V gene data show CDR1 as SGHTA and CDR2 as FQGNSA. The CDR3 here is CASSQWRRDTQYF. For the CDR3, the DNA is TGTGCCAGCAGCCAATGGAGGCGGGATACGCAGTATTTT.

This clonotype was recorded many times. The CDR3 here is CASSAPGHYSYEQYF. The CDR3 coding sequence is TGTGCCAGCAGTGCCCCGGGACATTACTCCTACGAGCAGTACTTC. This chain links TRBV2 with TRBJ2-7; possible D gene TRBD1, 6 bases. The CDR3 has 15 residues. V dropped 4 bases and J dropped 0 bases, with 13 bases sitting between them. From germline, CDR1 is SNHLY and CDR2 FYNNEI.

This clonotype came up many times. The V gene is TRBV2, the J gene TRBJ2-3; TRBD2 might be the D (6 bases). The length of the CDR3 is 16 residues. Germline V gene lookup returns CDR1 SNHLY and CDR2 FYNNEI. Trimming removed 9 bases at V and 1 base at J, with 20 bases between. For the CDR3, the DNA is TGTGCCAGTTCCTACCGACTGTCGGGGGGCACAGATACGCAGTATTTT. As protein: CASSYRLSGGTDTQYF.

The V and J genes are TRBV6-5 and TRBJ2-7, with 9 bases fitting TRBD1. Looked up from germline, CDR1 is MNHEY and CDR2 is SVGAGI. The CDR3 consists of 16 residues. The V and J ends lost 0 bases and 5 bases, in that order; junction bases with no gene match: 8. CDR3 sequence (DNA): TGTGCCAGCAGTTACTCATTGGACAGGGGCATCAACGAGCAGTACTTC. Amino acid sequence: CASSYSLDRGINEQYF.

In its sample, this clonotype was seen many times. The rearrangement links TRBV3-1 to TRBJ1-6; perhaps TRBD1 as D (6 bases). Germline lookup yields CDR1 LGHDT and CDR2 YNNKEL (reference sequence). This CDR3 has 14 amino acids. Between the trimmed V and J ends, which lost 1 base and 9 bases, there was a span of 10 bases. The CDR3 DNA reads as TGTGCCAGCAGCCAAGTGAAGGGGGTTTCACCCCTCCACTTT. Translation gives CASSQVKGVSPLHF.

This clonotype has at least ten counts. J is TRBJ2-1 and V is TRBV2; no definite D call. From germline, CDR1 is SNHLY and CDR2 FYNNEI. The V gene lost 9 bases and the J gene lost 5 bases, with 11 bases spanning the gap. CDR3 length: 12 residues. CDR3 bases: TGTGCCAGAGGGTCCGGAGACAATGAGCAGTTCTTC. Translation: CARGSGDNEQFF. The full variable domain, completed using reference TRBV2 and TRBJ2-1, is EPEVTQTPSHQVTQMGQEVILRCVPISNHLYFYWYRQILGQKVEFLVSFYNNEISEKSEIFDDQFSVERPDGSNFTLKIRSTKLEDSAMYFCARGSGDNEQFFGPGTRLTVL.

V gene TRBV7-9 combines with J gene TRBJ2-5; D unresolved. CDR3 length: 14 amino acids. V was pared by 1 base and J by 3 bases, with 9 bases between. Germline CDR1 reads SEHNR; CDR2 reads FQNEAQ (reference sequence). CDR3 DNA sequence: TGTGCCAGCAGCTTAGAGTGGCGGAAAGAGACCCAGTACTTC. This encodes CASSLEWRKETQYF. Together with reference TRBV7-9 and TRBJ2-5, the CDR3 gives the full variable domain: DTGVSQNPRHKITKRGQNVTFRCDPISEHNRLYWYRQTLGQGPEFLTYFQNEAQLEKSRLLSDRFSAERPKGSFSTLEIQRTEQGDSAMYLCASSLEWRKETQYFGPGTRLLVL.